These 8 T cell receptor beta chains were sequenced from one sample in a study of blood T cell repertoires in COVID-19. TCRdb's table, derived via immunoSEQ multiplex PCR, lists solely in-frame clones and lacks some. The table shows 70,000 or so clones, with about nine tenths occurring only once. Material: peripheral blood. The source of these receptors is a woman at least 80 years old with active COVID-19.

The CDR3 here is CASSSAGAGEETQYF. CDR3 in DNA: TGTGCCAGCAGTTCCGCCGGGGCAGGGGAAGAGACCCAGTACTTC. This chain links TRBV27 with TRBJ2-5; TRBD1 is a possible D gene (6 bases). V lost 4 bases and J 3 bases, leaving 15 bases between the germline ends. The CDR3 has 15 residues. CDR1 MNHEY and CDR2 SMNVEV come from the germline V gene (reference sequence).

This chain joins TRBV7-2 and TRBJ2-5, with 9 bases aligning to TRBD1. The CDR3 consists of 14 residues. The V and J ends lost 3 bases and 2 bases, in that order; junction bases with no gene match: 1. Germline values: CDR1 SGHTA, CDR2 FQGNSA. The CDR3 region has the DNA TGTGCCAGCAGCTTGACAGGGGGACAAGAGACCCAGTACTTC. It specifies CASSLTGGQETQYF.

This clone was picked up one time. CDR3 nucleotides: TGTGCCAGCAGTCCCACTGGCCTGGAGGCCCAGTACTTC. It encodes CASSPTGLEAQYF. This chain joins TRBV27 and TRBJ2-5, with D possibly being TRBD2 (5 bases). Trimming removed 5 bases from V and 9 bases from J, with 16 bases in between. Germline CDR1 and CDR2: MNHEY and SMNVEV (reference sequence). There are 13 residues in the CDR3.

The chain employs TRBV7-2 and TRBJ2-7, with 8 bases matching TRBD2. V trimming: 0 bases; J trimming: 0 bases; junction bases outside the gene matches: 1. Germline V CDR1 and CDR2: SGHTA, FQGNSA. The CDR3 has 15 residues. The DNA of the CDR3 is TGTGCCAGCAGCTTAGCGAGCGGGAGCTCCTACGAGCAGTACTTC. Translating gives CASSLASGSSYEQYF.

V usage is TRBV7-9 and J usage is TRBJ2-1; 12 bases agree with TRBD2. The V segment lost 6 bases and the J segment 9 bases; nucleotides outside the gene matches: 12. Germline V gene lookup returns CDR1 SEHNR and CDR2 FQNEAQ (reference sequence). CDR3 length: 16 residues. The CDR3 sequence: CASRDLAGGAIAEQFF. Written as DNA, the CDR3 is TGTGCCAGCAGGGATCTAGCGGGAGGGGCTATCGCTGAGCAGTTCTTC.

The chain couples TRBV19 to TRBJ2-6; tentative D call: TRBD2 (6 bases). This CDR3 is 18 amino acids long. The germline V gene has CDR1 LNHDA and CDR2 SQIVND (reference sequence). V was trimmed by 5 bases and J by 0 bases, leaving 17 bases between them. CDR3 loop: CASSPEKGLPSGANVLTF. The CDR3 nucleotides are TGTGCCAGTAGTCCGGAGAAGGGACTCCCCTCTGGGGCCAACGTCCTGACTTTC.

This clone was detected a few times. The genes are TRBV19 and TRBJ2-7; 7 nucleotides align to TRBD1. V shed 7 bases, J shed 1 base, and the junction held 4 bases outside the gene matches. The CDR3 runs 13 residues. Per the germline V gene, CDR1 is LNHDA and CDR2 is SQIVND (reference sequence). The CDR3 DNA reads as TGTGCCAGTACCCCGACAGGGTCCTACGAGCAGTACTTC. It is translated as CASTPTGSYEQYF. Combining the CDR3 with reference TRBV19 and TRBJ2-7 gives the whole variable domain DGGITQSPKYLFRKEGQNVTLSCEQNLNHDAMYWYRQDPGQGLRLIYYSQIVNDFQKGDIAEGYSVSREKKESFPLTVTSAQKNPTAFYLCASTPTGSYEQYFGPGTRLTVT.

The V gene is TRBV10-3, the J gene TRBJ2-5; D is undetermined. This CDR3 region has 12 residues. Germline CDR1 and CDR2: ENHRY and SYGVKD. With 0 bases removed from V and 4 bases from J, the gap between germline ends came to 3 bases. This chain's CDR3 is CAISESAETQYF. Written as DNA, the CDR3 is TGTGCCATCAGTGAGTCGGCAGAGACCCAGTACTTC.